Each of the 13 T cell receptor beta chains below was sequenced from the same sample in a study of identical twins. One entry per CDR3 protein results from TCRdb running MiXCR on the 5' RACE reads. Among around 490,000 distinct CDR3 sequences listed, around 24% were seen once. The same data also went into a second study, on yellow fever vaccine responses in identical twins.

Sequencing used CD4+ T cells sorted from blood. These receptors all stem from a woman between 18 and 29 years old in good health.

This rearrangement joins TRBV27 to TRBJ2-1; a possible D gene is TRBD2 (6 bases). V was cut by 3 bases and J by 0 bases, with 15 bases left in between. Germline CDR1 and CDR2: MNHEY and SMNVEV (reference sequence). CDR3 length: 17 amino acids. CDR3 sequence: CASSLVAAKRSYNEQFF. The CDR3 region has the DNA TGTGCCAGCAGTTTGGTAGCGGCAAAACGCTCCTACAATGAGCAGTTCTTC.

The CDR3 region is CSVGGGSGTDTQYF. CDR3 nucleotides: TGCAGCGTTGGTGGGGGATCAGGCACAGATACGCAGTATTTT. The chain couples TRBV29-1 to TRBJ2-3; either TRBD1 or TRBD2 may supply D (5 bases each). CDR3 length: 14 amino acids. Trimming took 4 bases from V and 1 from J, leaving 12 bases between them. In germline, CDR1 is SQVTM, CDR2 ANQGSEA.

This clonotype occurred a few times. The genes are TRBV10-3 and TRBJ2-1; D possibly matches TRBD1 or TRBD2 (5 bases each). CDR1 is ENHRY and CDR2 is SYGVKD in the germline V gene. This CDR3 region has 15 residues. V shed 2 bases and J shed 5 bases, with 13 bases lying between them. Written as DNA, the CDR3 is TGTGCCATCAGTGAGGGTATGGGGGTCCACAATGAGCAGTTCTTC. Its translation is CAISEGMGVHNEQFF.

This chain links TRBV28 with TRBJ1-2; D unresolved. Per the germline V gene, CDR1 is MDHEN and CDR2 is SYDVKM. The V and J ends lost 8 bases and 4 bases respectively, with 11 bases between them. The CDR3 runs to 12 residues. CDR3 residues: CASGPESYGYTF. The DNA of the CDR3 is TGTGCCAGCGGGCCGGAGAGCTATGGCTACACCTTC.

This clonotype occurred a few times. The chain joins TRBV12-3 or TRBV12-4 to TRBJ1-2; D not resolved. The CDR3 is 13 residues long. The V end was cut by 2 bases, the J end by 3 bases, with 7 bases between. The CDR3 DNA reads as TGTGCCAGCAGTTTATTGCCACACTATGGCTACACCTTC. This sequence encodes CASSLLPHYGYTF.

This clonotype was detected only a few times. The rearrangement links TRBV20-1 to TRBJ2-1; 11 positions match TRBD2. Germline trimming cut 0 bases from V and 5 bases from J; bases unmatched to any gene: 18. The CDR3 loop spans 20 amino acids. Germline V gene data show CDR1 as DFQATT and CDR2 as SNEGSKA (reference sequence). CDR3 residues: CSARDPSPGLAGGRNNEQFF. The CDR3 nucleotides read TGCAGTGCTAGAGATCCTTCCCCCGGACTAGCGGGTGGACGAAACAATGAGCAGTTCTTC.

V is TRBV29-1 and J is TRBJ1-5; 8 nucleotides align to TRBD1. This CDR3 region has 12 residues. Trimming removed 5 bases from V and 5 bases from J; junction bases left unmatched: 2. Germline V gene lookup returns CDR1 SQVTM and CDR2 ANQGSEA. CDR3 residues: CSVQTGDQPQHF. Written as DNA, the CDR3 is TGCAGCGTTCAGACAGGGGATCAGCCCCAGCATTTT.

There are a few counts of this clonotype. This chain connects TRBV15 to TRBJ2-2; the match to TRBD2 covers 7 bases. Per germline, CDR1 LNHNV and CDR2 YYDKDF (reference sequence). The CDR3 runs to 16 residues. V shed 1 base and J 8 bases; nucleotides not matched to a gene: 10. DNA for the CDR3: TGTGCCACCAGCAGAGTTCGGGCGGGAGCGGGAGGGGAGCTGTTTTTT. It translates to CATSRVRAGAGGELFF.

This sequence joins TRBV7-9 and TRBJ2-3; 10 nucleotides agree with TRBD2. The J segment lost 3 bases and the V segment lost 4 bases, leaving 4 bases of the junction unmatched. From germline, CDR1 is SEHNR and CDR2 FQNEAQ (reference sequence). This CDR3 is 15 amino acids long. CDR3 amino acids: CASSSSLAGTDTQYF. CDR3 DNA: TGTGCCAGCAGCTCATCACTAGCGGGGACAGATACGCAGTATTTT.

CDR3 bases: TGTGCCAGCAGCTTAGCTGCAGCAAATCAGCCCCAGCATTTT. This translates into CASSLAAANQPQHF. The chain combines TRBV7-6 with TRBJ1-5; D gene unclear. Germline-derived CDR1 and CDR2 are SGHVS and FNYEAQ. CDR3 size: 14 residues. The V gene lost 0 bases and the J gene lost 4 bases, with 7 bases spanning the gap.

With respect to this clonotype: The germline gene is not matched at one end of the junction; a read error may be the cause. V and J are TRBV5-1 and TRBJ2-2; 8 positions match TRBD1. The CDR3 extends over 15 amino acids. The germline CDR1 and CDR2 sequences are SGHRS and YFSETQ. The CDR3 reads CASSPTGVNTGELFF. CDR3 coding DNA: TGTGCCAGCTCACCGACAGGGGTTAACACCGGGGAGCTGTTTTTT.

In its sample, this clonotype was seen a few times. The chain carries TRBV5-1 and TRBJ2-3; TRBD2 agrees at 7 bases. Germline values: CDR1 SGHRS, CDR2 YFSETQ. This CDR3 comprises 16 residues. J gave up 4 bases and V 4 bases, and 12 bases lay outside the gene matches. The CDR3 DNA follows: TGCGCCAGCAGCCCCAGGTCGGGGGGAGTAGCAGATACGCAGTATTTT. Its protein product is CASSPRSGGVADTQYF.

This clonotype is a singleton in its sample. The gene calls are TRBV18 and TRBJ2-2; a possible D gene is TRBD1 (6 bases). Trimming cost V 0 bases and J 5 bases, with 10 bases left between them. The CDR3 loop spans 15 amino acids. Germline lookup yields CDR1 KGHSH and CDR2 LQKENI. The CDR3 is CASSPPRGSTGELFF. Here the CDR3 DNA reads TGTGCCAGCTCACCACCAAGGGGGAGTACCGGGGAGCTGTTTTTT.